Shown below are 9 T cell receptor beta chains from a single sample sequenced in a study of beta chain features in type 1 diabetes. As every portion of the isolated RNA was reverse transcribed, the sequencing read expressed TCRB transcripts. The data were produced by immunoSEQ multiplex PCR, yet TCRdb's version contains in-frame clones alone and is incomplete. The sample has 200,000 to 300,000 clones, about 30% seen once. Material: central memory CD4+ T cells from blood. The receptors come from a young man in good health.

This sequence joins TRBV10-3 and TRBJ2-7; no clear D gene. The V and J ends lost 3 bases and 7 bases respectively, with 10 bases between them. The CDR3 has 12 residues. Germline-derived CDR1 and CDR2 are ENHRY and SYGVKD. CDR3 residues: CAISESGKEQYF. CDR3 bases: TGTGCCATCAGTGAAAGTGGGAAAGAGCAGTACTTC.

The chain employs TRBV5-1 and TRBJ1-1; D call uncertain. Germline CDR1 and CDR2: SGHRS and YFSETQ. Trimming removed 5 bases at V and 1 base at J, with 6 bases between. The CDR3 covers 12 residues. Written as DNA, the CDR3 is TGCGCCAGCAGAGCAGGGAACACTGAAGCTTTCTTT. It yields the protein CASRAGNTEAFF.

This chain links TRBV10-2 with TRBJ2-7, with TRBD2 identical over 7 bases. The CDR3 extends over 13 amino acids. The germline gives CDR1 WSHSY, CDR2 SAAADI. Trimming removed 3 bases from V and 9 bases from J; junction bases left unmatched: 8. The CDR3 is CASSERGREVQYF. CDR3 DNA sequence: TGCGCCAGCAGTGAAAGGGGTCGGGAGGTGCAGTACTTC.

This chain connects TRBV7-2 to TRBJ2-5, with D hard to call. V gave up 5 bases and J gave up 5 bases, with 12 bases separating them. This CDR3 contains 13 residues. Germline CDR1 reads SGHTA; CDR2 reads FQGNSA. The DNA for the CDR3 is TGTGCCAGCAGCCCCCAGGTGTGGGAGACCCAGTACTTC. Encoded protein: CASSPQVWETQYF.

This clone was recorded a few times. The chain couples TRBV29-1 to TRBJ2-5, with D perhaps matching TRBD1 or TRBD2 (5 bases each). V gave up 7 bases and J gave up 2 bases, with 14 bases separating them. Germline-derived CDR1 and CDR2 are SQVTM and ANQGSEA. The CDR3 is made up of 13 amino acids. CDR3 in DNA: TGCAGCGGGTCCGGGACGTTACAAGAGACCCAGTACTTC. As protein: CSGSGTLQETQYF.

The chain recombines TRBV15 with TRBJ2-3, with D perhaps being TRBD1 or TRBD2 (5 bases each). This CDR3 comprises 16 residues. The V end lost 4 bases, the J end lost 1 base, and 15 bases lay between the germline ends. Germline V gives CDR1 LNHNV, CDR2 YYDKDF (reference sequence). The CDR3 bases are TGTGCCACCAGCACCCTAGGGGCGGGTCGCACAGATACGCAGTATTTT. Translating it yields CATSTLGAGRTDTQYF. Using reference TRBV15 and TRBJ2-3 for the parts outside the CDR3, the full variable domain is DAMVIQNPRYQVTQFGKPVTLSCSQTLNHNVMYWYQQKSSQAPKLLFHYYDKDFNNEADTPDNFQSRRPNTSFCFLDIRSPGLGDTAMYLCATSTLGAGRTDTQYFGPGTRLTVL.

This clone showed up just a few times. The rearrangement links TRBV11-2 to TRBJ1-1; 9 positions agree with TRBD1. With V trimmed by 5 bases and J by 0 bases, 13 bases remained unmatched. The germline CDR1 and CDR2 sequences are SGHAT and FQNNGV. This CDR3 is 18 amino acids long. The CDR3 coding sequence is TGTGCCAGCAGCAGAACCGGGACAGGGCTTTTTATGAACACTGAAGCTTTCTTT. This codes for CASSRTGTGLFMNTEAFF.

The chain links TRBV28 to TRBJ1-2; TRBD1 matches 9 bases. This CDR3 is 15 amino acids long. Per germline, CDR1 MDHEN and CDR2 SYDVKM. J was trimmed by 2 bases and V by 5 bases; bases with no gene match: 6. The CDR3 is CASSNRGRLNYGYTF. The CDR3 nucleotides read TGTGCCAGCAGTAACAGGGGGCGCCTCAACTATGGCTACACCTTC.

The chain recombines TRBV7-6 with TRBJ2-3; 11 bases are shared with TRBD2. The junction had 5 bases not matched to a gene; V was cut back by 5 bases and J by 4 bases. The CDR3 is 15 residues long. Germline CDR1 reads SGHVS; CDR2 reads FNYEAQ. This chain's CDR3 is CASSAGLAEADTQYF. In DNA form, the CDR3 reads TGTGCCAGCAGCGCGGGACTAGCGGAGGCAGATACGCAGTATTTT. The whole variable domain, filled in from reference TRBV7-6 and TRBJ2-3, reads GAGVSQSPRYKVTKRGQDVALRCDPISGHVSLYWYRQALGQGPEFLTYFNYEAQQDKSGLPNDRFSAERPEGSISTLTIQRTEQRDSAMYRCASSAGLAEADTQYFGPGTRLTVL.